The entry below describes one TCR beta chain. Researchers used template switching to add UMIs featuring a 6-nucleotide sample barcode. TCRdb derives one entry per CDR3 protein from the 5' RACE reads, leaving out DNA. The sample has a few hundred thousand distinct CDR3 sequences, and its top ten clones hold 5.6%. This sample is part of a study of monozygotic twins with inflammatory bowel disease. Germline loops: CDR1 DFQATT, CDR2 SNEGSKA (reference sequence). This CDR3 has 12 amino acids. Per donor, 2.5 ml of blood was collected and frozen. The V call is TRBV20-1, the J call TRBJ2-1; absent DNA, TCRdb's TRBD2 call cannot be checked. The TCR was taken from a human donor with ulcerative colitis or Crohn's disease, or a healthy co-twin of an affected twin (not recorded which). Sequenced input: blood. The CDR3 is CSARRLVHEQFF.